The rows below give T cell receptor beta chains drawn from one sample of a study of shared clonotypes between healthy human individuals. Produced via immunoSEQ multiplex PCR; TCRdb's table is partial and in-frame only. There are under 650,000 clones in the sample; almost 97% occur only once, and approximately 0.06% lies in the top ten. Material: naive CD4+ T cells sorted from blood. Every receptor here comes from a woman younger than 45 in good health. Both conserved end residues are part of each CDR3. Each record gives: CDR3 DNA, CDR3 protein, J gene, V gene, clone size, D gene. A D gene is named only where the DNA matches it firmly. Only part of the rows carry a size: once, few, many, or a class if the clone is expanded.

TGTGCCACGGGAGGTGGCGAGGAGCAGTACTTC | CATGGGEEQYF | TRBJ2-7 | TRBV10-3 | - | TRBD2
TGTGCCAGCAGCTGGGGTTCCGGGGCCAACGTCCTGACTTTC | CASSWGSGANVLTF | TRBJ2-6 | TRBV11-2 | - | -
TGCGCCAGCAGTGAGTCGACTCGGGTATCCTCCTACAATGAGCAGTTCTTC | CASSESTRVSSYNEQFF | TRBJ2-1 | TRBV10-2 | - | -
TGTGCCAGCAGTTTAGAGAAGGCGTTGGGACAGGGTAACAATCAGCCCCAGCATTTT | CASSLEKALGQGNNQPQHF | TRBJ1-5 | TRBV28 | - | TRBD1
TGTGCCAGCAGCTTTCACGGGACTAGCGGGATTGAGCAGTTCTTC | CASSFHGTSGIEQFF | TRBJ2-1 | TRBV7-9 | - | TRBD2
TGTGCCAGCATCAAGAAGGGACAGGGGAGAGAGGGCTACACCTTC | CASIKKGQGREGYTF | TRBJ1-2 | TRBV21-1 | - | -
TGTGCCAGTAGTCCCCTAGCGGGCCGCTACGAGCAGTACTTC | CASSPLAGRYEQYF | TRBJ2-7 | TRBV19 | - | TRBD2
TGTGCCAGCAGCAGAACAAGGGACAAAGGTGCCTACGAGCAGTACTTC | CASSRTRDKGAYEQYF | TRBJ2-7 | TRBV2 | - | -
TGTGCCAGCAGTATAGCACCCACTTGGAATGAGCAGTTCTTC | CASSIAPTWNEQFF | TRBJ2-1 | TRBV6-5 | once | -
TGTGCCAGTAGTATAGATTTCGGTACAGGGGGCCTTGGTGAGCAGTACTTC | CASSIDFGTGGLGEQYF | TRBJ2-7 | TRBV19 | - | TRBD1
TGTGCCAGCTCACCCTCAAATAGGCGGGAAAAACTGTTTTTT | CASSPSNRREKLFF | TRBJ1-4 | TRBV18 | - | -
TGCGCCAGCAGTGATACCGGGACAGGGGCCAAAGTTCACTTC | CASSDTGTGAKVHF | TRBJ2-7 | TRBV10-1 | - | TRBD1
TGTGCCAGCAGCTTACCTGGGGGTAGCGGGAGAAACAATGAGCAGTTCTTC | CASSLPGGSGRNNEQFF | TRBJ2-1 | TRBV7-8 | - | TRBD2
TGTGCCAGCAGCCCCCGACCTCGGTCCTCCTACGAGCAGTACTTC | CASSPRPRSSYEQYF | TRBJ2-7 | TRBV6-5 | - | -
TGTGCCAGCAGTTACGTAGTGCAAGAGACCCAGTACTTC | CASSYVVQETQYF | TRBJ2-5 | TRBV6-6 | - | -
TGCGCCAGCAGCTTGACGGGCAATGAGCAGTTCTTC | CASSLTGNEQFF | TRBJ2-1 | TRBV5-1 | - | -
TGTGCCAGTGGGACGGATAGCAATCAGCCCCAGCATTTT | CASGTDSNQPQHF | TRBJ1-5 | TRBV6-1 | - | -
TGCGCCAGCAGTCAATGGCCGAGGGGGGTGGCGAACACTGAAGCTTTCTTT | CASSQWPRGVANTEAFF | TRBJ1-1 | TRBV23-1 | - | -
TGTGCCAGCCAGACTAGCGGGAGCGCAGATACGCAGTATTTT | CASQTSGSADTQYF | TRBJ2-3 | TRBV2 | - | TRBD2
TGTGCCAGCAGCTTTACGGGCAATCAGCCCCAGCATTTT | CASSFTGNQPQHF | TRBJ1-5 | TRBV7-8 | once | -
TGTGCCAGCAGTTATTTACGGGAAGGGCACGAGCAGTACTTC | CASSYLREGHEQYF | TRBJ2-7 | TRBV6-5 | - | -
TGTGCCAGCAGCCAAGATATCCTAGCGGGACGCGGCGAGCAGTACTTC | CASSQDILAGRGEQYF | TRBJ2-7 | TRBV4-2 | - | TRBD2
TGTGCCAGCAGCCTGGACAGAGACACTGAAGCTTTCTTT | CASSLDRDTEAFF | TRBJ1-1 | TRBV5-6 | - | -
TGCACCAGCAGATCCGGGACAGGGGGTAGTGGCAATCAGCCCCAGCATTTT | CTSRSGTGGSGNQPQHF | TRBJ1-5 | TRBV1 | - | -
TGTGCCATCAGTGATGCTGGTTTTCAGCCCCAGCATTTT | CAISDAGFQPQHF | TRBJ1-5 | TRBV10-3 | - | -
TGTGCCAGCAGCTTGGAGTCCGGGGGAGGGTTTAGCACAGATACGCAGTATTTT | CASSLESGGGFSTDTQYF | TRBJ2-3 | TRBV5-4 | - | TRBD2
TGTGCCAGCAGTTTGGACTGGCAAGAGACCCAGTACTTC | CASSLDWQETQYF | TRBJ2-5 | TRBV6-5 | - | -
TGCGCCAGCAGTGAGTCCCAGTTCAGCGAGCAGTACTTC | CASSESQFSEQYF | TRBJ2-7 | TRBV10-2 | - | -
TGTGCCAGCAGTGAAGTTGGCCTAACAGATACGCAGTATTTT | CASSEVGLTDTQYF | TRBJ2-3 | TRBV2 | - | -
TGTGCCAGCAGAAGACCCCCCGGGGAGACCCAGTACTTC | CASRRPPGETQYF | TRBJ2-5 | TRBV7-2 | - | -
TGTGCCAGCAGTACCCCACCACGGGACAACTCCTACGAGCAGTACTTC | CASSTPPRDNSYEQYF | TRBJ2-7 | TRBV27 | - | -
TGCGCCAGCAGCTTAACAGAAGCTACCTATGGCTACACCTTC | CASSLTEATYGYTF | TRBJ1-2 | TRBV5-1 | - | -
TGTGCCACCAGCAGAGATGTAGCGGGAGCAGGGGAGCAGTACTTC | CATSRDVAGAGEQYF | TRBJ2-5 | TRBV15 | - | TRBD2
TGTGCCAGCAGCGGACAGAAATATGGCTACACCTTC | CASSGQKYGYTF | TRBJ1-2 | TRBV9 | - | -
TGTGCCAGCAGTCGGTCTGGGCATTTCTCAGATACGCAGTATTTT | CASSRSGHFSDTQYF | TRBJ2-3 | TRBV28 | once | -
TGTGCCAGCAGCCGCGGACAGGTTTTTTCTGGAAACACCATATATTTT | CASSRGQVFSGNTIYF | TRBJ1-3 | TRBV2 | once | TRBD1
TGTGCCAGCTCACCGACACATTACTACGAGCAGTACTTC | CASSPTHYYEQYF | TRBJ2-7 | TRBV18 | few | -
TGTGCCAGCAGCTCCGGACAGAGTAGAAACACCATATATTTT | CASSSGQSRNTIYF | TRBJ1-3 | TRBV11-2 | once | -
TGCGCCAGCAGCGTCCTAGCGGGAGTGGACTACAATGAGCAGTTCTTC | CASSVLAGVDYNEQFF | TRBJ2-1 | TRBV5-1 | - | TRBD2
TGCGCCAGCAGCTTAGGACAGAGTAACTACGAGCAGTACTTC | CASSLGQSNYEQYF | TRBJ2-7 | TRBV5-1 | - | -
TGTGCCAGCAGCTTAGTGGTGGCAGGCATAATCAATCAGCCCCAGCATTTT | CASSLVVAGIINQPQHF | TRBJ1-5 | TRBV7-9 | once | -
TGTGCGACAAGGGGATTCTACGAGCAGTACTTC | CATRGFYEQYF | TRBJ2-7 | TRBV6-5 | - | -
TGTGCCAGCAGCATTGGGGGCAGGGTCCTGGAGCAGTACTTC | CASSIGGRVLEQYF | TRBJ2-7 | TRBV21-1 | - | -
TGTGCCAGTAGTATAATAGAGTCGACCGGGGAGCTGTTTTTT | CASSIIESTGELFF | TRBJ2-2 | TRBV19 | - | -
TGTGCCAGCAGAACAGGATGGGGGGCGAACACCGGGGAGCTGTTTTTT | CASRTGWGANTGELFF | TRBJ2-2 | TRBV4-2 | - | -